These 21 T cell receptor beta chains came from one sample sequenced in a study of CD8 T cells in Susac syndrome. Reverse transcription of about 0.5 to 1 ug RNA was performed with random hexamers. TCRdb re-called the immunoSEQ multiplex PCR reads with MiXCR, one entry per CDR3 protein. The sample yields tens of thousands of distinct CDR3 sequences, around 96% seen once. Sequenced: CD8+ T cells from PBMCs. Receptors were obtained from a human donor with Susac syndrome.

The chain carries TRBV12-5 and TRBJ1-2; the match to TRBD1 covers 8 bases. V lost 5 bases, J lost 4 bases, and 9 bases stayed unmatched. The CDR3 extends over 15 amino acids. Per germline, CDR1 LGHNT and CDR2 FRNRAP. The CDR3 nucleotides are TGTGCTAGTGGTACGGGGACAGGTGGAGGCTATGGCTACACCTTC. Protein product: CASGTGTGGGYGYTF. The variable domain in full, with the rest retrieved from reference TRBV12-5 and TRBJ1-2, is DARVTQTPRHKVTEMGQEVTMRCQPILGHNTVFWYRQTMMQGLELLAYFRNRAPLDDSGMPKDRFSAEMPDATLATLKIQPSEPRDSAVYFCASGTGTGGGYGYTFGSGTRLTVV.

The V call is TRBV20-1, the J call TRBJ2-7; 11 nucleotides line up with TRBD2. The germline CDR1 and CDR2 sequences are DFQATT and SNEGSKA (reference sequence). V dropped 3 bases and J dropped 6; count of bases not matched to a gene: 13. CDR3 length: 16 residues. Written as DNA, the CDR3 is TGCAGTGCTAGGGCCGAACTAGCGGGGGTCCGCTTCGAGCAGTACTTC. Its protein is CSARAELAGVRFEQYF.

This chain connects TRBV3-1 to TRBJ2-5; 7 nucleotides align to TRBD2. The CDR3 spans 16 residues. The V and J ends lost 2 bases and 2 bases, in that order; junction bases with no gene match: 8. The germline V gene has CDR1 LGHDT and CDR2 YNNKEL (reference sequence). The CDR3 loop reads CASSQLVGGGQETQYF. CDR3 in DNA: TGTGCCAGCAGCCAATTAGTGGGGGGGGGACAAGAGACCCAGTACTTC.

This chain connects TRBV20-1 to TRBJ2-7; 10 bases map to TRBD2. This CDR3 has 14 amino acids. Looked up from germline, CDR1 is DFQATT and CDR2 is SNEGSKA (reference sequence). V was pared by 4 bases and J by 2 bases, with 5 bases of the junction left unmatched. CDR3 coding DNA: TGCAGTGCTATTGGGACTAGCGAACCCTACGAGCAGTACTTC. It codes for CSAIGTSEPYEQYF.

V usage is TRBV6-2 or TRBV6-3 and J usage is TRBJ2-1, with 8 bases matching TRBD2. J was trimmed by 5 bases and V by 7 bases; bases with no gene match: 19. The CDR3 is 18 amino acids. Per germline, CDR1 MNHEY and CDR2 SVGEGT. CDR3 region: CASIPQAPRAGVNNEQFF. The CDR3 region has the DNA TGTGCCAGCATTCCACAGGCTCCCCGAGCGGGGGTGAACAATGAGCAGTTCTTC.

The rearrangement uses TRBV20-1 and TRBJ2-7; tentative D call: TRBD1 (5 bases). Germline V gene lookup returns CDR1 DFQATT and CDR2 SNEGSKA (reference sequence). The CDR3 is 14 amino acids. Trimming shortened V by 0 bases and J by 1 base, and 10 bases separated the two germline ends. CDR3 sequence: CSARDRRQSYEQYF. DNA for the CDR3: TGCAGTGCTAGAGATCGGAGACAGTCCTACGAGCAGTACTTC.

The V and J genes are TRBV7-3 and TRBJ1-5; perhaps TRBD1 as D (5 bases). CDR3 size: 16 residues. V was clipped by 4 bases and J by 7 bases, with 20 bases between them. Germline CDR1 is SGHTA and CDR2 is FQGTGA. CDR3 nucleotides: TGTGCCAGCAGCTCTACGTCAGGGAGAAGGGGACAGCCCCAGCATTTT. It is translated as CASSSTSGRRGQPQHF. The full variable domain, with the rest looked up from reference TRBV7-3 and TRBJ1-5, is GAGVSQTPSNKVTEKGKYVELRCDPISGHTALYWYRQSLGQGPEFLIYFQGTGAADDSGLPNDRFFAVRPEGSVSTLKIQRTERGDSAVYLCASSSTSGRRGQPQHFGDGTRLSIL.

The genes are TRBV5-1 and TRBJ1-1, with D possibly TRBD1 on 6 matching bases. Germline CDR1 SGHRS, CDR2 YFSETQ. The CDR3 covers 15 residues. V was pared by 1 base and J by 2 bases, with 12 bases between. This CDR3 is CASSLRRQANTEAFF. The CDR3 coding sequence is TGCGCCAGCAGCTTGAGACGACAGGCCAACACTGAAGCTTTCTTT.

The genes are TRBV29-1 and TRBJ2-1, with 11 bases lining up with TRBD2. The CDR3 spans 14 residues. Per the germline V gene, CDR1 is SQVTM and CDR2 is ANQGSEA. The ends lost 7 bases at V and 4 bases at J; junction bases unmatched: 6. The CDR3 spells CSAAGLADYNEQFF. The CDR3 coding sequence is TGCAGCGCCGCGGGACTAGCGGATTACAATGAGCAGTTCTTC.

V usage is TRBV28 and J usage is TRBJ1-6; 8 positions match TRBD1. CDR3 length: 13 amino acids. The V and J ends lost 6 bases and 7 bases, in that order; junction bases with no gene match: 2. Germline V gene sequence: CDR1 MDHEN, CDR2 SYDVKM. The CDR3 DNA reads as TGTGCCAGCAGGGGACAGGCCAATTCACCCCTCCACTTT. Translation: CASRGQANSPLHF.

This rearrangement joins TRBV7-9 to TRBJ2-5; 10 nucleotides agree with TRBD2. From germline, CDR1 is SEHNR and CDR2 FQNEAQ (reference sequence). The junction had 5 bases not matched to a gene; V was cut back by 0 bases and J by 4 bases. This CDR3 comprises 16 residues. The CDR3 DNA reads as TGTGCCAGCAGCTTAGCGGCTAGCGGGGGCCTAGAGACCCAGTACTTC. Protein: CASSLAASGGLETQYF.

The CDR3 bases are TGTGCCTGGACCCGACAGGGGAACACTGAAGCTTTCTTT. Its translation: CAWTRQGNTEAFF. V is TRBV30 and J is TRBJ1-1; TRBD1 matches at 7 bases. This CDR3 has 13 amino acids. J was trimmed by 1 base and V by 4 bases; bases with no gene match: 3. Germline V gene sequence: CDR1 GTSNPN, CDR2 SVGIG (reference sequence). The entire variable domain, with the rest obtained from reference TRBV30 and TRBJ1-1, is as follows: SQTIHQWPATLVQPVGSPLSLECTVEGTSNPNLYWYRQAAGRGLQLLFYSVGIGQISSEVPQNLSASRPQDRQFILSSKKLLLSDSGFYLCAWTRQGNTEAFFGQGTRLTVV.

The rearrangement joins TRBV30 to TRBJ2-3; 11 bases match TRBD2. Germline V CDR1 and CDR2: GTSNPN, SVGIG (reference sequence). This CDR3 has 16 residues. The V and J ends lost 0 bases and 7 bases, in that order; junction bases with no gene match: 9. CDR3 residues: CAWSVPSSGGRNTQYF. Here the CDR3 DNA reads TGTGCCTGGAGTGTACCTTCTAGCGGGGGGAGGAATACGCAGTATTTT. Full variable domain (missing parts from reference TRBV30 and TRBJ2-3): SQTIHQWPATLVQPVGSPLSLECTVEGTSNPNLYWYRQAAGRGLQLLFYSVGIGQISSEVPQNLSASRPQDRQFILSSKKLLLSDSGFYLCAWSVPSSGGRNTQYFGPGTRLTVL.

The genes are TRBV7-2 and TRBJ1-3; TRBD1 matches at 7 bases. Germline CDR1 and CDR2: SGHTA and FQGNSA. V was pared by 4 bases and J by 9 bases, with 12 bases of the junction left unmatched. This CDR3 comprises 15 residues. The DNA of the CDR3 is TGTGCCAGCAGCTCACCTTGGAGGGGGGACAGCACCATATATTTT. Translation gives CASSSPWRGDSTIYF.

This rearrangement joins TRBV30 to TRBJ1-2; unclear D gene. This CDR3 comprises 11 residues. CDR1 and CDR2 from the germline V gene are GTSNPN and SVGIG (reference sequence). Trimming removed 1 base at V and 4 bases at J, with 4 bases between. CDR3 nucleotides: TGTGCCTGGAGTGACAGCTATGGCTACACCTTC. Its translation is CAWSDSYGYTF.

The rearrangement links TRBV15 to TRBJ2-5; D possibly corresponds to TRBD2 (6 bases). CDR1 and CDR2 from the germline V gene are LNHNV and YYDKDF (reference sequence). CDR3 size: 14 residues. The V end lost 0 bases, the J end lost 5 bases, and 10 bases lay between the germline ends. Written as DNA, the CDR3 is TGTGCCACCAGCAGAGAGCGGGGATGGGAGACCCAGTACTTC. This translates into CATSRERGWETQYF.

The chain couples TRBV28 to TRBJ2-7; no reliable D call. This CDR3 region has 11 residues. Germline V CDR1 and CDR2: MDHEN, SYDVKM. V lost 6 bases, J lost 3 bases, and 6 bases lay in between. CDR3 in DNA: TGTGCCAGCAGGTTTAACTACGAGCAGTACTTC. Translated, it gives CASRFNYEQYF.

This chain's CDR3 is CASTLLGTEAFF. Written as DNA, the CDR3 is TGTGCCAGCACCCTCCTCGGGACTGAAGCTTTCTTT. The chain carries TRBV12-3 or TRBV12-4 and TRBJ1-1; D is unresolved. V lost 7 bases and J lost 5, with 11 bases in between. The CDR3 has 12 amino acids.

The chain has TRBV5-4 and TRBJ2-7, with 12 bases aligning to TRBD1. This CDR3 has 14 amino acids. In germline, CDR1 is SGHNT, CDR2 YYREEE (reference sequence). The V and J ends lost 4 bases and 4 bases, in that order; junction bases with no gene match: 3. The CDR3: CASSRDRGRYEQYF. The CDR3 DNA sequence: TGTGCCAGCAGCCGGGACAGGGGGCGGTACGAGCAGTACTTC.

The gene calls are TRBV4-2 and TRBJ1-4; D ambiguous. The CDR3 loop spans 17 amino acids. The germline V gene has CDR1 LGHNA and CDR2 YNFKEQ. The V and J ends lost 0 bases and 3 bases respectively, with 14 bases between them. As DNA, the CDR3 is TGTGCCAGCAGCCAAGAGTCGAAGAGGCGCGCTAATGAAAAACTGTTTTTT. Protein product: CASSQESKRRANEKLFF.

The chain employs TRBV20-1 and TRBJ2-7; TRBD1 matches 7 bases. V was clipped by 0 bases and J by 3 bases; unmatched bases: 14. This CDR3 has 17 amino acids. Germline CDR1 and CDR2: DFQATT and SNEGSKA (reference sequence). CDR3 bases: TGCAGTGCTAGAGATACGGCAGGGGGTAAATTTCTCTACGAGCAGTACTTC. This gives the protein CSARDTAGGKFLYEQYF.